The T cell receptor beta chain described here comes from a study of blood T cells in healthy people across ages. Germline V gene sequence: CDR1 MNHNS, CDR2 SASEGT. V lost 8 bases to trimming and J lost 5 bases, with 12 bases between them. CDR3 size: 12 residues. A few counts support this clonotype. Through a sample-barcoded 5' primer and a J-beta primer mix, a second PCR was run for roughly 6 to 11 cycles. MiXCR was run by TCRdb on the 5' RACE reads, yielding one entry per CDR3 protein. The sample yields about 1 million distinct CDR3 sequences, 25% seen once. These data also featured in a second study, about T cells of mothers and their children.

V usage is TRBV6-1 and J usage is TRBJ2-5, with D hard to call. Material for sequencing was blood. This receptor was obtained from a girl aged 2 to 9 in good health. The CDR3 DNA follows: TGTGCCAGCTGTCGGGTTAGGGAGACCCAGTACTTC. It is translated as CASCRVRETQYF.